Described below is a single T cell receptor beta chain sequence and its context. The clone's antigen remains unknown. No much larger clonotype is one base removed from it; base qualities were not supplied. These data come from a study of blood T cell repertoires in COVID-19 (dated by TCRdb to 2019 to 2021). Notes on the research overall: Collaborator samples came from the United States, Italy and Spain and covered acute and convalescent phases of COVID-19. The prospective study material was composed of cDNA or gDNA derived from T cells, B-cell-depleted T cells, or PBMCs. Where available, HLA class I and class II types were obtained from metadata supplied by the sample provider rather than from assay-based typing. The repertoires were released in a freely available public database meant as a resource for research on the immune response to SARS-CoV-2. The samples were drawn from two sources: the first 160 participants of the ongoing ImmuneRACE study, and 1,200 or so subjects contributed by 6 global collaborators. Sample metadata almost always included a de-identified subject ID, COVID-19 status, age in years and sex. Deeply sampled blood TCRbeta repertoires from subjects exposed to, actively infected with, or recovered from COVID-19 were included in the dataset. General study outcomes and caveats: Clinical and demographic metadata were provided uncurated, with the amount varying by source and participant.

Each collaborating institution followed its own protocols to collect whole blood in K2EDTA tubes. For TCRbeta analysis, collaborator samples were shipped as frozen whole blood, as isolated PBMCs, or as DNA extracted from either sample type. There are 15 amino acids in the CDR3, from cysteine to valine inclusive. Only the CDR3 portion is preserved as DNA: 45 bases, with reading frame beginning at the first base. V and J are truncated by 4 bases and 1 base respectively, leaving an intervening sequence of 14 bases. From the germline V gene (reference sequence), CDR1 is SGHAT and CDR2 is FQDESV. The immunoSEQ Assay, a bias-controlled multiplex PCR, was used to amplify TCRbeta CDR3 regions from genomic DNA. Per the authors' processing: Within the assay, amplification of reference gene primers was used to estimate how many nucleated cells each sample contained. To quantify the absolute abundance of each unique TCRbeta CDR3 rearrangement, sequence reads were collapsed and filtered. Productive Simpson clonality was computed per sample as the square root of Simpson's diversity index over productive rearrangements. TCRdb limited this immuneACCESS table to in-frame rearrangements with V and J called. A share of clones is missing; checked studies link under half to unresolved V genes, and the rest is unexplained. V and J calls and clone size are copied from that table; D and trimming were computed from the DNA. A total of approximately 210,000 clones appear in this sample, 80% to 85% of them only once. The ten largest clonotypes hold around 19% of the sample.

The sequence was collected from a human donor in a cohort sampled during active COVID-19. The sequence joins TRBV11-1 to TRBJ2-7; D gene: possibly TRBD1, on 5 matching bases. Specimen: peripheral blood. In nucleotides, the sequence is TGTGCCAGCAGCTGGGGCAAGGGGCCGTCCTACGAGCAGTACGTC. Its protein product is CASSWGKGPSYEQYV.